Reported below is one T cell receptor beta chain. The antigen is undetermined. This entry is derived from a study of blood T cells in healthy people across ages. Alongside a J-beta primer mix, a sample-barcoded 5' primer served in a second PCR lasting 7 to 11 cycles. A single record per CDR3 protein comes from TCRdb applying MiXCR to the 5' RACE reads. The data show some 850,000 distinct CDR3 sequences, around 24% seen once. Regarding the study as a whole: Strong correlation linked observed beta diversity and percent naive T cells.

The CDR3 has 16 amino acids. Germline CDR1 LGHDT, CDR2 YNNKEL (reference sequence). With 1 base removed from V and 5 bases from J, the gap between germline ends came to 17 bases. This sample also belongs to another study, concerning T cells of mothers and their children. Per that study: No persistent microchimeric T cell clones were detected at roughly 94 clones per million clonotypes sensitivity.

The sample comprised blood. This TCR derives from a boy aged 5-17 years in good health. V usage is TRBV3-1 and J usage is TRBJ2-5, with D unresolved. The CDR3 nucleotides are TGTGCCAGCAGCCAAGTACGTAGAGGCCCCATGGAGACCCAGTACTTC. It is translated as CASSQVRRGPMETQYF.